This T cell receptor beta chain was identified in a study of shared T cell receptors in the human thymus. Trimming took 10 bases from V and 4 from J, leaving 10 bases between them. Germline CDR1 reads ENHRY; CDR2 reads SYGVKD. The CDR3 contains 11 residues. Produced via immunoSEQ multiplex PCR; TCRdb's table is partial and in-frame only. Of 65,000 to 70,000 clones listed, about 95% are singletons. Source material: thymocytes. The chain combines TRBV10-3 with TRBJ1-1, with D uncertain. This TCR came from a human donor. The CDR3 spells CATSGSTEAFF. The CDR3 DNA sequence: TGTGCCACGTCGGGTAGCACTGAAGCTTTCTTT.